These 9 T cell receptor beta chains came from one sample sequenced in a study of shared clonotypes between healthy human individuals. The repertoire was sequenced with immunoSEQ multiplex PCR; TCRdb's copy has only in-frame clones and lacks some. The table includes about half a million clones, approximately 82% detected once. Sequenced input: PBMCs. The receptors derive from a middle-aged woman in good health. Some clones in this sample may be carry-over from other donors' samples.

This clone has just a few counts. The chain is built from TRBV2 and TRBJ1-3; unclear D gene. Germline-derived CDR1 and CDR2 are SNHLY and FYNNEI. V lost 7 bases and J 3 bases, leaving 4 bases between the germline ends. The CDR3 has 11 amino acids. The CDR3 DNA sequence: TGTGCCAGCACAGGTGGAAACACCATATATTTT. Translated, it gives CASTGGNTIYF.

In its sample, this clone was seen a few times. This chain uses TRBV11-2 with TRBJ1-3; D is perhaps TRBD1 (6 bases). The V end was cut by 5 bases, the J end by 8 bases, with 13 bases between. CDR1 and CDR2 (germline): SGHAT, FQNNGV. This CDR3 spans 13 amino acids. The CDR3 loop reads CASSRTRGDTIYF. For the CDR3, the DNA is TGTGCCAGCAGCCGCACCAGGGGAGACACCATATATTTT.

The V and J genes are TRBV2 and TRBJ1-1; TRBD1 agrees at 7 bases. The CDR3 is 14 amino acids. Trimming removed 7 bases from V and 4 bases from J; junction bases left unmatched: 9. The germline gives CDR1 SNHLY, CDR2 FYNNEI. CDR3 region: CASTLGGGGTEAFF. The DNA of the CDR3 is TGTGCCAGCACCCTGGGAGGGGGCGGCACTGAAGCTTTCTTT. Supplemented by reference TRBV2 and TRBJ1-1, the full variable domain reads EPEVTQTPSHQVTQMGQEVILRCVPISNHLYFYWYRQILGQKVEFLVSFYNNEISEKSEIFDDQFSVERPDGSNFTLKIRSTKLEDSAMYFCASTLGGGGTEAFFGQGTRLTVV.

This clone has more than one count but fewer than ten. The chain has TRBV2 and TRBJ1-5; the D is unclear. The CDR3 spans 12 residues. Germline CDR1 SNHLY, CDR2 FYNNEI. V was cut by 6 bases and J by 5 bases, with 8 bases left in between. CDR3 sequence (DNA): TGTGCCAGCAGCTGGCGGGATCAGCCCCAGCATTTT. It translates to CASSWRDQPQHF. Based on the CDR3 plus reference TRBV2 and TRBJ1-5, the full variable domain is EPEVTQTPSHQVTQMGQEVILRCVPISNHLYFYWYRQILGQKVEFLVSFYNNEISEKSEIFDDQFSVERPDGSNFTLKIRSTKLEDSAMYFCASSWRDQPQHFGDGTRLSIL.

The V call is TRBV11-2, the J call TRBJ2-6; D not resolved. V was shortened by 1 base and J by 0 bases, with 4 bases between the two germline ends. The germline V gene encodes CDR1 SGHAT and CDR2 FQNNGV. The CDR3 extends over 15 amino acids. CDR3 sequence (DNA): TGTGCCAGCAGCTTAGCGTTCTCTGGGGCCAACGTCCTGACTTTC. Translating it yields CASSLAFSGANVLTF.

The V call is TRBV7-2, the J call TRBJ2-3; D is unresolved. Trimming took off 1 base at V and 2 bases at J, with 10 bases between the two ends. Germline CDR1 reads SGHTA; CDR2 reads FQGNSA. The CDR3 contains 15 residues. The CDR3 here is CASSLGGYPTDTQYF. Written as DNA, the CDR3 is TGTGCCAGCAGCTTAGGGGGTTATCCCACAGATACGCAGTATTTT.

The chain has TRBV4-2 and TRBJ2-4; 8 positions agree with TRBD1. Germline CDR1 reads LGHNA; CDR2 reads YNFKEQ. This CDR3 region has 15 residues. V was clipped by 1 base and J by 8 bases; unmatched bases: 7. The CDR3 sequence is CASSQAQGATHIQYF. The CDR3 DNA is TGTGCCAGCAGCCAAGCCCAGGGGGCTACCCACATTCAGTACTTC.

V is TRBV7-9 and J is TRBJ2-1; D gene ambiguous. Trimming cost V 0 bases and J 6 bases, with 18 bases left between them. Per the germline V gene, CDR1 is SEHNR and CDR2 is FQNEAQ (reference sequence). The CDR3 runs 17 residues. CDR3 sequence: CASSLASFPALINEQFF. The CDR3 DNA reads TGTGCCAGCAGCTTAGCTTCCTTTCCGGCCCTAATCAATGAGCAGTTCTTC.

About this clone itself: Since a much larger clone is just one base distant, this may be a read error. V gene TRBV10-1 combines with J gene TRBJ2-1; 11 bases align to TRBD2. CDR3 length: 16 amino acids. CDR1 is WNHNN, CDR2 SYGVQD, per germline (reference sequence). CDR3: CAGSEEGSSGRNEQFF. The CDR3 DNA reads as TGCGCCGGCAGTGAGGAGGGTTCTAGCGGGAGGAATGAGCAGTTCTTC.